This T cell receptor beta chain was retrieved from a study of shared clonotypes between healthy human individuals. Study-wide context: Participating donors consisted of a couple of women and a few men aged 18 to 49. Study-wide findings and caveats: In a few donors, around 5% of naive CD4 clonotypes appeared in common.

The junction had 6 bases not matched to a gene; V was cut back by 1 base and J by 0 bases. CDR1 and CDR2 from the germline V gene are SGHRS and YFSETQ. The CDR3 has 16 residues. For sorted subsets, about 200 ng DNA per replicate equaled about 30,000 T cell genomes. Repertoires were generated with immunoSEQ multiplex PCR, while TCRdb's copy carries only in-frame clones and drops some. The sample holds about 2.1 million clones, approximately 94% seen once. Points on this clone: The antigen is undetermined.

Naive-designated CD8 cells lacked CD45RO, were positively enriched for CCR7, and omitted terminally differentiated effector memory CD45RA+ cells. The sample was naive CD8+ T cells from PBMCs. This TCR was recovered from a man between 18 and 29 years old in good health. Some clones in this sample may be carry-over from other donors' samples. The chain carries TRBV5-1 and TRBJ1-2; 7 bases line up with TRBD1. The DNA of the CDR3 is TGCGCCAGCAGCTTGTCCGGGACAGAAGCTAACTATGGCTACACCTTC. It specifies CASSLSGTEANYGYTF.